A single sample gave rise to the 31 T cell receptor beta chains below, sequenced in a study of T cell responses to AZD1222 COVID-19 vaccine. Using immunoSEQ multiplex PCR, the repertoire was profiled, and TCRdb retains in-frame clones only, with some absent. This table holds 85,000 to 90,000 clones, roughly nine tenths found once. The starting material was peripheral blood, obtained 28 days after the second AZD1222 dose. Receptor source: an adult who received the AZD1222 COVID-19 vaccine.

This clone was counted once. V and J are TRBV2 and TRBJ1-2, with D maybe TRBD1 (6 bases). Trimming removed 5 bases from V and 6 bases from J, with 16 bases in between. Looked up from germline, CDR1 is SNHLY and CDR2 is FYNNEI. This CDR3 is built from 14 residues. The CDR3 sequence: CASSYKDSYHGYTF. DNA of the CDR3: TGTGCCAGCAGTTATAAGGACAGCTACCATGGCTACACCTTC.

The chain uses TRBV7-9 and TRBJ2-2; D is perhaps TRBD1 or TRBD2 (5 bases each). Per germline, CDR1 SEHNR and CDR2 FQNEAQ (reference sequence). Trimming took off 2 bases at V and 4 bases at J, with 11 bases between the two ends. This CDR3 comprises 15 residues. In DNA, the CDR3 is TGTGCCAGCAGCTTATCCGGGGCACGCACCGGGGAGCTGTTTTTT. Translating it yields CASSLSGARTGELFF.

The chain employs TRBV3-1 (or the pseudogene TRBV3-2) and TRBJ1-5; TRBD1 matches at 7 bases. Germline CDR1 is LGHDT and CDR2 is YNNKEL (reference sequence). J lost 7 bases, V lost 1 base, and 10 bases had no gene match. This CDR3 comprises 16 residues. In DNA form, the CDR3 reads TGTGCCAGCAGCCAAGGAGACAGGGTGAGCGGCCAGCCCCAGCATTTT. It codes for CASSQGDRVSGQPQHF.

V usage is TRBV11-2 and J usage is TRBJ2-7, with TRBD1 matching over 12 bases. Trimming at V came to 8 bases and at J to 3 bases, leaving 5 bases not matched to a gene. Germline lookup yields CDR1 SGHAT and CDR2 FQNNGV. The CDR3 length is 14 residues. CDR3 nucleotides: TGTGCCAGCTTGGGACAGGGGGCAAACTACGAGCAGTACGTC. This translates into CASLGQGANYEQYV.

The chain employs TRBV5-6 and TRBJ2-1; D may be TRBD2 (6 bases). CDR1 is SGHDT, CDR2 YYEEEE, per germline. This CDR3 has 15 residues. Trimming took 0 bases from V and 4 from J, leaving 11 bases between them. The CDR3 reads CASSLGGGGYNEQFF. The DNA of the CDR3 is TGTGCCAGCAGCTTGGGGGGAGGAGGGTACAATGAGCAGTTCTTC.

Here the CDR3 reads CASSFTRPFQETQYF. In DNA, the CDR3 is TGTGCCAGCAGCTTCACTAGGCCCTTCCAAGAGACCCAGTACTTC. This chain links TRBV7-2 with TRBJ2-5; maybe TRBD2 (5 bases). The germline V gene has CDR1 SGHTA and CDR2 FQGNSA. Trimming removed 3 bases from V and 1 base from J, with 12 bases in between. The length of the CDR3 is 15 residues.

The V and J genes are TRBV7-3 and TRBJ2-2, with 7 nucleotides matching TRBD1. The CDR3 covers 13 residues. Trimming removed 5 bases from V and 6 bases from J; junction bases left unmatched: 3. Germline CDR1 is SGHTA and CDR2 is FQGTGA. CDR3 protein: CASSLQGAGELFF. CDR3 nucleotide sequence: TGTGCCAGCAGCCTCCAGGGGGCCGGGGAGCTGTTTTTT.

This clone was observed once. CDR3 residues: CASSVTRSNTEAFF. The CDR3 coding sequence is TGTGCCAGCAGCGTAACCAGGTCGAACACTGAAGCTTTCTTT. V and J are TRBV9 and TRBJ1-1, with D hard to call. Germline lookup yields CDR1 SGDLS and CDR2 YYNGEE. Trimming removed 1 base at V and 1 base at J, with 8 bases between. The CDR3 spans 14 residues.

This rearrangement joins TRBV11-2 to TRBJ2-7, with 7 bases that match TRBD1. The CDR3 totals 13 residues. J lost 5 bases, V lost 5 bases, and 6 bases had no gene match. Per the germline V gene, CDR1 is SGHAT and CDR2 is FQNNGV. The CDR3: CASSPQTGHEQYF. In nucleotides, the CDR3 is TGTGCCAGCAGCCCACAGACAGGGCACGAGCAGTACTTC.

J is TRBJ2-1 and V is TRBV27; TRBD1 matches at 7 bases. V shed 3 bases and J 4 bases; nucleotides not matched to a gene: 9. Germline CDR1 is MNHEY and CDR2 is SMNVEV (reference sequence). The CDR3 is 16 amino acids. The CDR3 loop is CASSFDRDPIYNEQFF. CDR3 coding DNA: TGTGCCAGCAGTTTTGACAGGGACCCTATTTACAATGAGCAGTTCTTC.

The V gene is TRBV5-5, the J gene TRBJ2-7; D possibly corresponds to TRBD2 (5 bases). This CDR3 has 14 residues. Trimming took off 5 bases at V and 1 base at J, with 13 bases between the two ends. Per germline, CDR1 SGHKS and CDR2 YYEKEE (reference sequence). This CDR3 is CASSYAGDSYEQYF. CDR3 DNA: TGTGCCAGCAGTTACGCCGGGGATTCCTACGAGCAGTACTTC.

The gene calls are TRBV4-1 and TRBJ2-3; 9 nucleotides agree with TRBD1. The CDR3 contains 20 residues. From germline, CDR1 is MGHRA and CDR2 YSYEKL. V was clipped by 0 bases and J by 5 bases; unmatched bases: 18. CDR3 in DNA: TGCGCCAGCAGCCAAGATTTTGCCGGGACAGGGTTTATTTCAGAAGATACGCAGTATTTT. This sequence encodes CASSQDFAGTGFISEDTQYF.

The genes are TRBV28 and TRBJ2-6; TRBD1 matches at 7 bases. Losses at the gene ends were 1 base for V and 0 bases for J; bases not matched to a gene: 6. Per the germline V gene, CDR1 is MDHEN and CDR2 is SYDVKM. This CDR3 is built from 18 residues. The CDR3 loop reads CASSLSGQPSSGANVLTF. The CDR3 DNA sequence: TGTGCCAGCAGTTTATCGGGACAGCCAAGCTCTGGGGCCAACGTCCTGACTTTC.

This clone was seen once. The rearrangement links TRBV24-1 to TRBJ2-1; D may be TRBD1 (6 bases). This CDR3 spans 16 amino acids. Between the trimmed V and J ends, which lost 1 base and 1 base, there was a span of 10 bases. In germline, CDR1 is KGHDR, CDR2 SFDVKD. The CDR3 is CATSDFGQYSYNEQFF. As DNA, the CDR3 is TGTGCCACCAGTGATTTCGGACAGTATTCCTACAATGAGCAGTTCTTC.

The gene calls are TRBV4-2 and TRBJ1-5; no clear D. The CDR3 covers 15 residues. V shed 0 bases and J shed 2 bases, with 8 bases lying between them. Per the germline V gene, CDR1 is LGHNA and CDR2 is YNFKEQ. The CDR3 bases are TGTGCCAGCAGCCAAGACGGGCAGCGCAATCAGCCCCAGCATTTT. Translating it yields CASSQDGQRNQPQHF.

The chain's CDR3 is CASSPRQGGYEQYF. In DNA, the CDR3 is TGTGCCAGCTCACCAAGACAGGGTGGCTACGAGCAGTACTTC. The chain combines TRBV18 with TRBJ2-7; TRBD1 agrees at 7 bases. The CDR3 sequence is 14 residues long. With V trimmed by 2 bases and J by 3 bases, 4 bases remained unmatched. Germline values: CDR1 KGHSH, CDR2 LQKENI.

The J gene is TRBJ1-1, the V gene TRBV6-5; 8 positions match TRBD1. Germline CDR1 is MNHEY and CDR2 is SVGAGI. The trim removed 7 bases at V and 0 bases at J, leaving 7 bases unmatched. The CDR3 spans 15 residues. The CDR3 loop reads CASNIQGGLNTEAFF. The DNA for the CDR3 is TGTGCCAGCAATATACAGGGGGGGTTGAACACTGAAGCTTTCTTT.

This chain uses TRBV3-1 (or the pseudogene TRBV3-2) with TRBJ1-2, with 8 bases that match TRBD1. The CDR3 has 14 amino acids. After removal of 0 bases from V and 8 bases from J, the junction contained 5 bases not matched to a gene. Germline V gives CDR1 LGHDT, CDR2 YNNKEL (reference sequence). CDR3 protein: CASSQDYRGGGYTF. In DNA, the CDR3 is TGTGCCAGCAGCCAAGATTACAGGGGGGGCGGCTACACCTTC.

About this clone itself: The junction departs from germline at one end; a sequencing error may be responsible. This CDR3 reads CSARVLQDSIF. In nucleotides, the CDR3 is TGCAGTGCTAGAGTCCTCCAGGACAGTATCTTT. The chain has TRBV20-1 and TRBJ1-1; D is possibly TRBD1 (6 bases). Germline CDR1 and CDR2: DFQATT and SNEGSKA (reference sequence). The CDR3 is 11 residues long.

V is TRBV28 and J is TRBJ1-2, with D tentatively TRBD1 (5 bases). CDR3 size: 15 residues. Trimming shortened V by 2 bases and J by 4 bases, and 14 bases separated the two germline ends. Germline CDR1 MDHEN, CDR2 SYDVKM. The CDR3 loop reads CASSLADTRTYGYTF. The CDR3 nucleotides are TGTGCCAGCAGTTTAGCGGACACCCGCACCTATGGCTACACCTTC.

The chain recombines TRBV5-8 with TRBJ1-1, with D unclear. The germline CDR1 and CDR2 sequences are SGHTS and YDEGEE. The V end was cut by 1 base, the J end by 7 bases, with 17 bases between. The CDR3 spans 15 residues. CDR3 residues: CASSLRIWGVGEAFF. In DNA form, the CDR3 reads TGTGCCAGCAGCTTGCGGATTTGGGGTGTCGGTGAAGCTTTCTTT.

The chain is built from TRBV7-2 and TRBJ1-1; 7 bases are shared with TRBD1. The CDR3 runs to 16 residues. The germline V gene has CDR1 SGHTA and CDR2 FQGNSA. Losses at the gene ends were 1 base for V and 1 base for J; bases not matched to a gene: 6. CDR3 residues: CASSLEPGTANTEAFF. Written as DNA, the CDR3 is TGTGCCAGCAGCTTAGAGCCAGGGACAGCGAACACTGAAGCTTTCTTT.

Note on this clone: The identical CDR3 is also encoded by other nucleotide sequences in the sample. V and J are TRBV11-2 and TRBJ1-1, with D unresolved. The V and J ends lost 0 bases and 8 bases respectively, with 7 bases between them. Germline CDR1 is SGHAT and CDR2 is FQNNGV. CDR3 length: 12 residues. CDR3 sequence (DNA): TGTGCCAGCAGCTTAGATCTCGCGGAAGCTTTCTTT. Residues: CASSLDLAEAFF.

Points on this clone: Germline is not matched at one junction end, which may reflect a read error. The DNA for the CDR3 is TGTGCTAGCAGCCCGATATCGCAACCGACAGGGTTCTACGAGCAGTACTTC. Encoded protein: CASSPISQPTGFYEQYF. The gene calls are TRBV7-7 and TRBJ2-7; 7 bases align to TRBD1. The V gene's germline CDR1 is SSHAT and CDR2 FNYEAQ (reference sequence). CDR3 size: 17 residues.

The chain uses TRBV18 and TRBJ2-7; 8 nucleotides align to TRBD1. V trimming: 3 bases; J trimming: 1 base; junction bases outside the gene matches: 5. CDR1 is KGHSH and CDR2 is LQKENI in the germline V gene. This CDR3 region has 15 residues. The CDR3, as DNA: TGTGCCAGCTCACCGGACAGGGCCCTTTCCTACGAGCAGTACGTC. Amino acids: CASSPDRALSYEQYV.

The chain employs TRBV6-5 and TRBJ1-2; D call uncertain. The germline V gene has CDR1 MNHEY and CDR2 SVGAGI. Trimming left V 7 bases short and J 4 bases short, with 16 bases between. The CDR3 is 14 residues long. CDR3 in DNA: TGTGCCAGCACCAGCCTCAGCGGTGTCTATGGCTACACCTTC. Translated: CASTSLSGVYGYTF.

V gene TRBV6-5 combines with J gene TRBJ1-1, with D hard to call. This CDR3 is built from 13 residues. CDR1 and CDR2 from the germline V gene are MNHEY and SVGAGI. The V and J ends lost 7 bases and 1 base respectively, with 10 bases between them. CDR3 sequence reads: CASKPTANTEAFF. CDR3 DNA sequence: TGTGCCAGCAAACCTACAGCGAACACTGAAGCTTTCTTT.

The chain links TRBV2 to TRBJ2-2; D ambiguous. Germline-derived CDR1 and CDR2 are SNHLY and FYNNEI. CDR3 length: 14 amino acids. V lost 2 bases and J 0 bases, leaving 4 bases between the germline ends. The DNA of the CDR3 is TGTGCCAGCAGTGAACTGCCGAACACCGGGGAGCTGTTTTTT. Its protein product is CASSELPNTGELFF.

This sequence joins TRBV19 and TRBJ2-5; D perhaps matches TRBD1 (6 bases). V shed 5 bases and J shed 5 bases, with 15 bases lying between them. This CDR3 region has 14 residues. Germline lookup yields CDR1 LNHDA and CDR2 SQIVND (reference sequence). CDR3 residues: CASSPADRLETQYF. CDR3 bases: TGTGCCAGTAGTCCAGCAGACAGGTTGGAGACCCAGTACTTC.

V gene TRBV3-1 (or the pseudogene TRBV3-2) combines with J gene TRBJ2-2; no firm D call. Germline V gives CDR1 LGHDT, CDR2 YNNKEL (reference sequence). Trimming removed 0 bases from V and 5 bases from J, with 7 bases in between. The CDR3 runs to 14 residues. CDR3 in amino acids: CASSQDGWTGELFF. In DNA form, the CDR3 reads TGTGCCAGCAGCCAAGATGGATGGACCGGGGAGCTGTTTTTT.

This chain connects TRBV3-1 (or the pseudogene TRBV3-2) to TRBJ1-3, with 8 bases fitting TRBD1. The length of the CDR3 is 15 residues. Germline CDR1 is LGHDT and CDR2 is YNNKEL (reference sequence). V was pared by 4 bases and J by 1 base, with 3 bases of the junction left unmatched. CDR3 in amino acids: CASSPGQVSGNTIYF. In nucleotides, the CDR3 is TGTGCCAGCAGCCCGGGACAGGTATCTGGAAACACCATATATTTT.